This TCR beta chain comes out of a study of blood T cell repertoires in COVID-19. Produced via immunoSEQ multiplex PCR; TCRdb's table is partial and in-frame only. The data hold under 300,000 clones, with about 84% observed a single time. The CDR3 is 17 amino acids. V was pared by 3 bases and J by 5 bases, with 23 bases between. In germline, CDR1 is LNHDA, CDR2 SQIVND (reference sequence). The sequence derives from an elderly man with acute or convalescent COVID-19. The J gene is TRBJ2-7, the V gene TRBV19; D may be TRBD2 (7 bases). The sequenced material came from peripheral blood. CDR3 protein: CASSMKGRGAGLDEQYF. The CDR3 DNA sequence: TGTGCCAGTAGTATGAAAGGCAGGGGAGCGGGGCTGGACGAGCAGTACTTC. Looking up the rest from reference TRBV19 and TRBJ2-7 gives the full variable domain: DGGITQSPKYLFRKEGQNVTLSCEQNLNHDAMYWYRQDPGQGLRLIYYSQIVNDFQKGDIAEGYSVSREKKESFPLTVTSAQKNPTAFYLCASSMKGRGAGLDEQYFGPGTRLTVT.